This T cell receptor (beta chain) is from a study of blood T cell repertoires in COVID-19. The overall study: Both acute and convalescent COVID-19 samples were obtained from the United States, Italy and Spain. PBMCs, B-cell-depleted T cells, or T cells were the source of the cDNA or gDNA that made up the material.

This clone was counted a single time. Original handling: Using reference gene primer amplification, nucleated cell counts were estimated. Some clones are missing from TCRdb's copy, which holds only in-frame ones; the method was immunoSEQ multiplex PCR. V, J and clone size are those of that table, while D and trimming were read from the DNA. The data contain 35,000 to 50,000 clones, 70% to 90% of them seen just once; the ten biggest clones take up roughly an eighth. Between the trimmed V and J ends, which lost 7 bases and 8 bases, there was a span of 14 bases. The CDR3 contains 13 residues. From germline, CDR1 is LNHDA and CDR2 SQIVND (reference sequence).

The sequence derives from a woman between 65 and 79 years old in a cohort sampled during active COVID-19. This chain links TRBV19 with TRBJ1-4; D is perhaps TRBD1 (5 bases). The sample taken for sequencing was peripheral blood. DNA for the CDR3: TGTGCCAGTACACCCAGGGTTGACGAAAAACTGTTTTTT. Residues: CASTPRVDEKLFF.